This T cell receptor beta chain was retrieved from a study of T cell responses to AZD1222 COVID-19 vaccine. Study-wide context: The analysis combined second doses at about 4 or about 12 weeks.

The method was immunoSEQ multiplex PCR; TCRdb's version includes in-frame clones alone and lacks a portion of them. The top ten clones hold over 5.5% of a sample with 100,000 to 150,000 clones, over 70% of them seen once. Findings and limits, study-wide: Close to half of spike-specific TCRs reportedly recognize unmutated variant regions. Without day 14 samples, only post-peak T cell repertoires were studied. Spike-specific TCRs gained breadth and depth after people received two AZD1222 doses.

V dropped 1 base and J dropped 0; count of bases not matched to a gene: 5. The CDR3 is made up of 17 amino acids. The germline V gene encodes CDR1 SGHAT and CDR2 FQNNGV. Points on this clone: The target antigen is unknown.

The chain carries TRBV11-2 and TRBJ2-7; 11 bases map to TRBD2. The starting material was peripheral blood, obtained on day 0 of AZD1222 vaccination. This sequence was found in an adult in good health. The CDR3: CASSLVTSGGSSYEQYF. CDR3 coding DNA: TGTGCCAGCAGCTTAGTTACTAGCGGGGGAAGCTCCTACGAGCAGTACTTC.